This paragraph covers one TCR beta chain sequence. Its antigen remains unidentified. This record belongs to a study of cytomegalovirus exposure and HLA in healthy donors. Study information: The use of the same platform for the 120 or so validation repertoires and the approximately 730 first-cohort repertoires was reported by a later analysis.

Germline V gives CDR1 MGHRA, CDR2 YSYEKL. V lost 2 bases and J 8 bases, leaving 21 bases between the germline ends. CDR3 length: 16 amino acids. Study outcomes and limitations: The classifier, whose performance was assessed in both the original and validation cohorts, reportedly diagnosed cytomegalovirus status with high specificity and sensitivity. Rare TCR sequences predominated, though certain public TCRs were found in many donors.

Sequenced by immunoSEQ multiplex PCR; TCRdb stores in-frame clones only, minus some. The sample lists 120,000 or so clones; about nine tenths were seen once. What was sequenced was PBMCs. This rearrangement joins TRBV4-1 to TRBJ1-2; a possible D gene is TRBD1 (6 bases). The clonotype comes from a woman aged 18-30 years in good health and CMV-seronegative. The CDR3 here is CASSQQGRGRNNGYTF. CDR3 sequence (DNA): TGCGCCAGCAGCCAACAGGGCAGGGGTCGGAATAACGGCTACACCTTC.